This T cell receptor (beta chain) was obtained from a study of T cell responses to AZD1222 COVID-19 vaccine. The CDR3 contains 17 residues. Per the germline V gene, CDR1 is GTSNPN and CDR2 is SVGIG (reference sequence). V lost 1 base and J 4 bases, leaving 20 bases between the germline ends. Assay used: immunoSEQ multiplex PCR; TCRdb lists only in-frame clones, some missing. Among 95,000 to 100,000 clones listed, more than 80% were seen once. This chain uses TRBV30 with TRBJ1-3; D is possibly TRBD1 (6 bases). This material consisted of peripheral blood, taken on day 0 of AZD1222 vaccination. The receptor comes from an adult in good health. CDR3 loop: CAWSDTYRVVAGNTIYF. The DNA for the CDR3 is TGTGCCTGGAGTGATACGTACAGGGTAGTAGCCGGAAACACCATATATTTT.